These 5 T cell receptor beta chains originate from one sample sequenced in a study of cytomegalovirus exposure and HLA in healthy donors listed by TCRdb under 2017. Preparation of the library involved the immunoSEQ multiplex PCR assay. The multiplex PCR relied on a mix of 60 forward primers for TCR Vbeta segments and 13 reverse primers for TCR Jbeta segments. Entries here come from immuneACCESS through TCRdb and include only in-frame sequences with V and J called. Some clones fail to appear in such tables; in the studies checked, an unresolved V gene covers under half of the shortfall, and the cause of the remainder is unknown. This sample gives 200,000 to 250,000 clones in total; around 80% of them show up just once. The top ten clonotypes cover 0.63% of the sample. The specimen sequenced was PBMCs. All receptors come from a man between 18 and 35 years old in good health and CMV-seronegative.

The chain employs TRBV7-9 and TRBJ2-3, with TRBD2 matching over 9 bases. CDR1 and CDR2 (germline): SEHNR, FQNEAQ (reference sequence). The CDR3 runs to 19 residues. V shed 4 bases, J shed 2 bases, and the junction held 16 bases outside the gene matches. CDR3 residues: CASSWGSVREGRVTDTQYF. CDR3 DNA: TGTGCCAGCAGCTGGGGGTCGGTGCGGGAGGGCCGCGTCACAGATACGCAGTATTTT.

The J gene is TRBJ2-5, the V gene TRBV20-1, with D hard to call. The germline V gene encodes CDR1 DFQATT and CDR2 SNEGSKA (reference sequence). CDR3 length equals 10 residues. V was clipped by 4 bases and J by 2 bases, with 2 bases between them. As DNA, the CDR3 is TGCAGTGCTACGCAAGAGACCCAGTACTTC. Protein product: CSATQETQYF.

V usage is TRBV6-1 and J usage is TRBJ2-7, with 10 bases fitting TRBD2. Trimming at V came to 6 bases and at J to 2 bases, leaving 4 bases not matched to a gene. In germline, CDR1 is MNHNS, CDR2 SASEGT. The CDR3 is 14 residues long. CDR3 sequence: CASRPTSGPYEQYF. DNA of the CDR3: TGTGCCAGCAGGCCGACTAGCGGGCCCTACGAGCAGTACTTC.

This CDR3 is CASSNDRGRGNTEAFF. In DNA, the CDR3 is TGTGCCAGCAGCAACGACAGGGGGCGTGGGAACACTGAAGCTTTCTTT. The rearrangement links TRBV5-5 to TRBJ1-1; 10 bases align to TRBD1. Trimming at V came to 4 bases and at J to 1 base, leaving 7 bases not matched to a gene. This CDR3 spans 16 amino acids. Germline V gives CDR1 SGHKS, CDR2 YYEKEE (reference sequence).

V is TRBV18 and J is TRBJ2-3; 9 positions match TRBD1. The CDR3 has 15 amino acids. Trimming cost V 3 bases and J 4 bases; bases outside gene matches: 5. Germline CDR1 is KGHSH and CDR2 is LQKENI. This CDR3 reads CASSPRDRVPDTQYF. The CDR3 DNA sequence: TGTGCCAGCTCACCCCGGGACAGGGTTCCAGATACGCAGTATTTT.